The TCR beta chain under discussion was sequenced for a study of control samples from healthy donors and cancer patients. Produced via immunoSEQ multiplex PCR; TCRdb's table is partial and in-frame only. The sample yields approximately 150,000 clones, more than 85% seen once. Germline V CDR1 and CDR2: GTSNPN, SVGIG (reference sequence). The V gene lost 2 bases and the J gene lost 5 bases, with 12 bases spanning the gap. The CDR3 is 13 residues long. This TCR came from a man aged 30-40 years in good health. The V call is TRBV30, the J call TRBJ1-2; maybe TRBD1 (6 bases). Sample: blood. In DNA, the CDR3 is TGTGCCTGGAGTCCCGGACAGATATATGGCTACACCTTC. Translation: CAWSPGQIYGYTF.